The 27 T cell receptor beta chains listed next were all sequenced from one sample in a study of EBV T-cell therapy then PD-1 blockade in nasopharyngeal carcinoma. As for time point: 266 days after commencement of treatment, after nivolumab therapy. The treatment here: AdE1-LMPpoly-expanded autologous EBV-specific T-cell therapy followed by anti-PD-1 nivolumab. These receptors are not linked to any known antigen. TCRdb keeps only in-frame clones here, not all; method: immunoSEQ multiplex PCR. The sample holds fewer than 25,000 clones; about 81% are singletons and the top ten take approximately 34%. This material consisted of CD8+ T cells from blood, taken at roughly day 250 from a patient whose treatment included autologous EBV-specific T cells and nivolumab. These receptors were collected from a man in his forties or fifties with nasopharyngeal carcinoma.

The chain joins TRBV6-1 to TRBJ2-5; D call uncertain. Per the germline V gene, CDR1 is MNHNS and CDR2 is SASEGT. CDR3 length equals 14 residues. V gave up 1 base and J gave up 5 bases, with 11 bases separating them. The CDR3 is CASSEVGLRETQYF. As DNA, the CDR3 is TGTGCCAGCAGTGAAGTGGGATTGAGGGAGACCCAGTACTTC.

The chain links TRBV27 to TRBJ1-4; the D gene is possibly TRBD1 (5 bases). This CDR3 comprises 14 residues. Per the germline V gene, CDR1 is MNHEY and CDR2 is SMNVEV (reference sequence). V lost 6 bases to trimming and J lost 8 bases, with 16 bases between them. The CDR3 protein is CASRGVRVREKLFF. CDR3 DNA: TGTGCCAGCAGGGGGGTGAGGGTACGAGAAAAACTGTTTTTT. Drawing the rest from reference TRBV27 and TRBJ1-4, the complete variable domain is EAQVTQNPRYLITVTGKKLTVTCSQNMNHEYMSWYRQDPGLGLRQIYYSMNVEVTDKGDVPEGYKVSRKEKRNFPLILESPSPNQTSLYFCASRGVRVREKLFFGSGTQLSVL.

The chain is built from TRBV24-1 and TRBJ2-1, with D tentatively TRBD1 (6 bases). Between the trimmed V and J ends, which lost 0 bases and 4 bases, there was a span of 9 bases. CDR3 length: 15 residues. Germline V gene sequence: CDR1 KGHDR, CDR2 SFDVKD. For the CDR3, the DNA is TGTGCCACCAGTGATTTGAGGACAGAGTACAATGAGCAGTTCTTC. Translating gives CATSDLRTEYNEQFF.

This clone was seen once. V is TRBV7-9 and J is TRBJ1-2; D gene ambiguous. Trimming removed 1 base at V and 6 bases at J, with 9 bases between. This CDR3 has 13 amino acids. From germline, CDR1 is SEHNR and CDR2 FQNEAQ (reference sequence). CDR3 nucleotides: TGTGCCAGCAGCTTAGTCGCAGCTCATGGCTACACCTTC. It codes for CASSLVAAHGYTF.

For the CDR3, the DNA is TGTGCCAGCAGCTTAGGTTACAGGGACCGCCAAGAGACCCAGTACTTC. Translating gives CASSLGYRDRQETQYF. The genes are TRBV7-9 and TRBJ2-5; possible D gene TRBD1, 6 bases. Germline-derived CDR1 and CDR2 are SEHNR and FQNEAQ (reference sequence). CDR3 size: 16 residues. Deletions cut 1 base from V and 1 base from J, with 13 bases between. Full variable domain (rest looked up from reference TRBV7-9 and TRBJ2-5): DTGVSQNPRHKITKRGQNVTFRCDPISEHNRLYWYRQTLGQGPEFLTYFQNEAQLEKSRLLSDRFSAERPKGSFSTLEIQRTEQGDSAMYLCASSLGYRDRQETQYFGPGTRLLVL.

The chain joins TRBV7-9 to TRBJ2-7; D is unresolved. The germline gives CDR1 SEHNR, CDR2 FQNEAQ (reference sequence). The CDR3 spans 12 residues. V was clipped by 4 bases and J by 1 base, with 5 bases between them. This CDR3 is CASSSLSYEQYF. The CDR3 bases are TGTGCCAGCAGCTCATTGTCCTACGAGCAGTACTTC.

In its sample, this clone ranks as medium-sized (0.01 to 0.1%). V gene TRBV5-6 combines with J gene TRBJ1-6; the D is unclear. This CDR3 contains 11 residues. Germline assignment: CDR1 SGHDT and CDR2 YYEEEE. The ends were cut back, 1 base at V and 14 bases at J, with 7 bases in the middle. CDR3 region: CASSLSSTLHF. The CDR3 DNA sequence: TGTGCCAGCAGCTTGAGTTCCACCCTCCACTTT.

The V and J genes are TRBV4-2 and TRBJ1-5; D uncertain. Germline-derived CDR1 and CDR2 are LGHNA and YNFKEQ. This CDR3 spans 16 amino acids. The V gene lost 1 base and the J gene lost 1 base, with 11 bases spanning the gap. The CDR3 region is CASSQGNGQSNQPQHF. The CDR3 coding sequence is TGTGCCAGCAGCCAAGGGAATGGGCAGAGCAATCAGCCCCAGCATTTT.

The chain has TRBV19 and TRBJ2-3; D call uncertain. The CDR3 covers 14 residues. Trimming shortened V by 3 bases and J by 1 base, and 8 bases separated the two germline ends. The germline CDR1 and CDR2 sequences are LNHDA and SQIVND (reference sequence). The CDR3, as DNA: TGTGCCAGTAGTATTTGGAGAGGCACAGATACGCAGTATTTT. This gives the protein CASSIWRGTDTQYF.

V and J are TRBV10-3 and TRBJ2-1; D remains unclear. V lost 4 bases to trimming and J lost 9 bases, with 16 bases between them. CDR3 size: 14 residues. The germline CDR1 and CDR2 sequences are ENHRY and SYGVKD. This CDR3 is CAISGEGPTSEQFF. In DNA, the CDR3 is TGTGCCATCAGTGGGGAAGGGCCGACGAGTGAGCAGTTCTTC.

The rearrangement uses TRBV7-6 and TRBJ1-2; D may be TRBD1 (5 bases). The CDR3 length is 15 residues. Trimming stripped 4 bases from V and 2 bases from J, with 14 bases between. CDR1 and CDR2 (germline): SGHVS, FNYEAQ. Here the CDR3 reads CASSSRLGGNYGYTF. The CDR3 region has the DNA TGTGCCAGCAGCTCTCGGTTGGGGGGAAACTATGGCTACACCTTC.

The V and J genes are TRBV6-4 and TRBJ2-1; possibly TRBD2 for D (6 bases). The CDR3 loop spans 15 amino acids. The germline V gene encodes CDR1 MRHNA and CDR2 SNTAGT. Trimming removed 5 bases at V and 7 bases at J, with 18 bases between. CDR3 coding DNA: TGTGCCAGCAGTATGGGCCCAGAGGCGGGGAATGAGCAGTTCTTC. Amino acids: CASSMGPEAGNEQFF.

V usage is TRBV4-2 and J usage is TRBJ1-2; a weak D match, TRBD1 (6 bases). The germline CDR1 and CDR2 sequences are LGHNA and YNFKEQ. V shed 0 bases and J shed 4 bases, with 15 bases lying between them. The CDR3 runs to 16 residues. In nucleotides, the CDR3 is TGTGCCAGCAGCCAAGATTACAGGGAAAATGGCTATGGCTACACCTTC. Translation gives CASSQDYRENGYGYTF.

The J gene is TRBJ2-5, the V gene TRBV6-1; the match to TRBD1 covers 10 bases. The CDR3 is 14 residues long. Germline CDR1 MNHNS, CDR2 SASEGT. V lost 5 bases, J lost 5 bases, and 5 bases stayed unmatched. The DNA of the CDR3 is TGTGCCAGCAGTTTGGGGACAGGGGTCGAGACCCAGTACTTC. Its protein is CASSLGTGVETQYF.

CDR3 sequence: CASSLGAGGAGEQFF. The CDR3 coding sequence is TGTGCCAGCAGCTTAGGTGCAGGGGGCGCGGGTGAGCAGTTCTTC. V gene TRBV7-9 combines with J gene TRBJ2-1, with 8 bases that match TRBD1. From germline, CDR1 is SEHNR and CDR2 FQNEAQ (reference sequence). The J segment lost 9 bases and the V segment lost 1 base, leaving 8 bases of the junction unmatched. CDR3 length equals 15 residues.

In this sample, this clone turned up once. The chain is built from TRBV30 and TRBJ2-5; TRBD1 might be the D (6 bases). The CDR3 runs to 13 residues. The V gene lost 2 bases and the J gene lost 5 bases, with 12 bases spanning the gap. CDR1 is GTSNPN and CDR2 is SVGIG in the germline V gene (reference sequence). The CDR3 sequence: CAWSIRGGETQYF. The CDR3 nucleotides are TGTGCCTGGAGTATCAGGGGCGGCGAGACCCAGTACTTC.

This chain connects TRBV3-1 (or the pseudogene TRBV3-2) to TRBJ2-3; 9 bases agree with TRBD2. The germline V gene has CDR1 LGHDT and CDR2 YNNKEL (reference sequence). J was trimmed by 5 bases and V by 1 base; bases with no gene match: 10. The CDR3 totals 17 residues. This CDR3 reads CASSQGSLAGREDTQYF. CDR3 coding DNA: TGTGCCAGCAGCCAAGGTAGCCTAGCGGGGCGGGAAGATACGCAGTATTTT.

The chain employs TRBV25-1 and TRBJ1-1; D ambiguous. The CDR3 is 13 residues long. Trimming took 4 bases from V and 0 from J, leaving 6 bases between them. CDR1 is MGHDK and CDR2 is SYGVNS in the germline V gene. The CDR3 DNA reads as TGTGCCAGCAGTGTGGCGGTGAACACTGAAGCTTTCTTT. Its protein product is CASSVAVNTEAFF.

This chain joins TRBV24-1 and TRBJ1-2; TRBD1 matches at 12 bases. CDR1 is KGHDR and CDR2 is SFDVKD in the germline V gene. The CDR3 is 18 amino acids. V dropped 1 base and J dropped 7; count of bases not matched to a gene: 12. The CDR3 nucleotides read TGTGCCACCAGTGATTTCGACGGGACAGGGGGCGCTAAAGGTGGCTACACCTTC. It translates to CATSDFDGTGGAKGGYTF.

The DNA for the CDR3 is TGTGCCAGCAGTTTGCGACAGGGCGGAATTAGTGAAAAACTGTTTTTT. Translating gives CASSLRQGGISEKLFF. This chain connects TRBV27 to TRBJ1-4, with TRBD1 matching over 7 bases. The V gene's germline CDR1 is MNHEY and CDR2 SMNVEV (reference sequence). This CDR3 comprises 16 residues. The V segment lost 3 bases and the J segment 7 bases; nucleotides outside the gene matches: 11.

The rearrangement joins TRBV5-6 to TRBJ2-5; D unresolved. The CDR3 extends over 12 amino acids. V was cut by 2 bases and J by 4 bases, with 6 bases left in between. Germline assignment: CDR1 SGHDT and CDR2 YYEEEE. CDR3 sequence (DNA): TGTGCCAGCAGCTTTTCGGGAGAGACCCAGTACTTC. It translates to CASSFSGETQYF.

This chain connects TRBV23-1 to TRBJ2-6; the D gene is possibly TRBD1 (5 bases). TRBV23-1 qualifies as an ORF whose function is uncertain. The ends were cut back, 7 bases at V and 4 bases at J, with 23 bases in the middle. The CDR3 sequence is 18 residues long. DNA of the CDR3: TGCGCCAGCACTCCTTTAAGAGACAGCGCGAGCGGGGCCAACGTCCTGACTTTC. It encodes CASTPLRDSASGANVLTF.

The chain couples TRBV28 to TRBJ2-2; TRBD2 matches at 11 bases. Germline V gives CDR1 MDHEN, CDR2 SYDVKM. CDR3 length: 15 residues. V dropped 5 bases and J dropped 6; count of bases not matched to a gene: 5. The CDR3 here is CASSTPGLAAGELFF. CDR3 nucleotide sequence: TGTGCCAGCAGTACTCCGGGACTAGCGGCCGGGGAGCTGTTTTTT.

The chain joins TRBV5-5 to TRBJ1-2; D is ambiguous. Deletions cut 0 bases from V and 5 bases from J, with 8 bases between. Germline CDR1 and CDR2: SGHKS and YYEKEE (reference sequence). CDR3 size: 13 residues. CDR3: CASSLAELYGYTF. The CDR3 region has the DNA TGTGCCAGCAGCTTGGCCGAGCTATATGGCTACACCTTC.

The chain has TRBV4-1 and TRBJ1-5; weak D call: TRBD1 (6 bases). This CDR3 is built from 15 residues. Germline V gene sequence: CDR1 MGHRA, CDR2 YSYEKL. The ends were cut back, 2 bases at V and 6 bases at J, with 14 bases in the middle. The chain's CDR3 is CASSQLTGMAQPQHF. DNA for the CDR3: TGCGCCAGCAGCCAACTTACAGGGATGGCTCAGCCCCAGCATTTT.

The chain is built from TRBV24-1 and TRBJ1-1; D is perhaps TRBD1 (6 bases). CDR3 size: 13 residues. CDR1 is KGHDR and CDR2 is SFDVKD in the germline V gene. The germline V and J ends were trimmed by 5 bases and 4 bases, with 10 bases remaining between them. CDR3 protein: CATSGGGLTEAFF. As DNA, the CDR3 is TGTGCCACCAGTGGAGGGGGACTCACTGAAGCTTTCTTT.

DNA for the CDR3: TGTGCCAGCAGTTACTGGGGGCGCGGTAATCAGCCCCAGCATTTT. The encoded protein is CASSYWGRGNQPQHF. The rearrangement links TRBV6-2 or TRBV6-3 to TRBJ1-5, with D possibly being TRBD1 (6 bases). CDR1 is MNHEY and CDR2 is SVGEGT in the germline V gene. Trimming removed 1 base at V and 4 bases at J, with 11 bases between. The CDR3 is 15 amino acids.